Detailed here is one TCR beta chain. This clone's antigen is unknown. One base away there is no much larger clone; base qualities are not given. The data derive from a study of cytomegalovirus exposure and HLA in healthy donors (dated by TCRdb to 2016 to 2017). Looking at the study overall: The 666 repertoires of the first cohort and the roughly 120 validation repertoires were produced on the same platform, according to a later analysis. The aim of the study was to test whether cataloging public T cell receptors could identify signatures of past pathogen exposure. Along with the approximately 620-subject first cohort, a separate validation cohort of about 110 different subjects was used. High-throughput TCR immunosequencing, statistical association of individual TCRs with disease status, and machine learning were combined to predict cytomegalovirus infection status.

The protocol used for the library was the immunoSEQ multiplex PCR assay. The paper's data handling went like this. To diagnose cytomegalovirus status from the catalog of TCR beta chain sequences, a statistical classification framework was built. As stored in TCRdb, this immuneACCESS dataset retains in-frame rearrangements with V and J assigned. A fraction of the clones does not appear; measured against another copy, unresolved V genes explain less than half of the discrepancy, and the remainder lacks a known reason. The V and J calls and clone size come from that table; D and trimming were worked out from the DNA. This sample lists tens of thousands of clones; 90% to 95% were detected once. Roughly 3% of the sample is held by the ten biggest clonotypes. What the authors observed across the whole study: While some public TCRs were present in many individuals, most TCR sequences turned up only very rarely across donors. Subsequent analysis determined that TCRs grouped into clusters in the first cohort also showed a tendency toward co-occurrence across the roughly 120 validation repertoires, and 94% of cluster scores exceeded 0. The authors suggested that the approach could potentially be generalized to other disease states and immunological phenotypes. In both the original and validation cohorts, the classifier was reported to diagnose cytomegalovirus status with high specificity and sensitivity. In the study, about 150 TCR beta chains were listed as associated with cytomegalovirus. All 120 repertoires were used to score co-occurrence in the validation cohort in a later analysis, because that analysis had no HLA typing for the cohort. Three of the identified cytomegalovirus-associated TCR beta chains were confirmed in vitro to be specific for cytomegalovirus antigens.

Donors formed part of the validation cohort, which comprised about 120 subjects and was distinct from the first cohort of fewer than 750 subjects. CDR1 and CDR2 are read off the germline V gene as SGHAT and FQNNGV. Including cysteine and phenylalanine, the CDR3 has 17 amino acids. The entry retains the CDR3 DNA only, 51 bases that are in frame from base 1. Trimming costs V 0 bases and J 4 bases, and their ends lie 16 bases apart. Sequencing was carried out using PBMCs. The origin of this receptor is a woman younger than 35 in good health and CMV-seropositive. The sequence links TRBV11-2 to TRBJ2-1; perhaps TRBD2 is the D gene, with 5 bases matching. Here the CDR3 is given as CASSLDYWAGGYNEQFF. The DNA sequence is as follows: TGTGCCAGCAGCTTAGATTACTGGGCGGGCGGTTACAATGAGCAGTTCTTC. Where the CDR3 stops, the reference TRBV11-2 and TRBJ2-1 genes take over; the full variable domain is EAGVAQSPRYKIIEKRQSVAFWCNPISGHATLYWYQQILGQGPKLLIQFQNNGVVDDSQLPKDRFSAERLKGVDSTLKIQPAKLEDSAVYLCASSLDYWAGGYNEQFFGPGTRLTVL.